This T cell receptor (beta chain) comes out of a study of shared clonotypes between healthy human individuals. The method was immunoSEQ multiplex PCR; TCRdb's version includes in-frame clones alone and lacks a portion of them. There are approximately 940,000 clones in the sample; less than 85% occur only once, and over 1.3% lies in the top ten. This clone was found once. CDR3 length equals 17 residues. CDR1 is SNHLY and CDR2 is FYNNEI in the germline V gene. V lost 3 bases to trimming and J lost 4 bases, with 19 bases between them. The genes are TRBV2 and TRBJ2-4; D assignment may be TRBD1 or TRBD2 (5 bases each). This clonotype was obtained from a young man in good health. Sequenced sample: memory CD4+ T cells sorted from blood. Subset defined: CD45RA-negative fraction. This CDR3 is CASSDPGWDELKNIQYF. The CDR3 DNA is TGTGCCAGCAGTGACCCCGGGTGGGACGAACTAAAAAACATTCAGTACTTC.